The 26 T cell receptor beta chains given below trace back to one sample, sequenced in a study of blood T cell repertoires in COVID-19. TCRdb keeps only in-frame clones here, not all; method: immunoSEQ multiplex PCR. The sample lists roughly 63,000 clones; around 73% were seen once. The sample was peripheral blood. These receptors all come from a man older than 75 with acute or convalescent COVID-19.

The gene calls are TRBV11-3 and TRBJ2-5; TRBD1 matches at 8 bases. CDR3 length: 14 residues. CDR1 and CDR2 (germline): SGHNT, YENEEA. The V and J ends lost 3 bases and 4 bases, in that order; junction bases with no gene match: 4. In DNA, the CDR3 is TGTGCCAGCAGCTTCCGGACAGGGAGAGAGACCCAGTACTTC. Encoded protein: CASSFRTGRETQYF.

Here the CDR3 reads CAWSGDRGPVYGYTF. For the CDR3, the DNA is TGTGCCTGGAGCGGGGACAGGGGACCCGTCTATGGCTACACCTTC. This chain links TRBV30 with TRBJ1-2; 10 bases match TRBD1. Germline V CDR1 and CDR2: GTSNPN, SVGIG (reference sequence). The CDR3 length is 15 residues. J gave up 4 bases and V 3 bases, and 8 bases lay outside the gene matches.

V is TRBV3-1 (or the pseudogene TRBV3-2) and J is TRBJ1-1; TRBD1 agrees at 8 bases. This CDR3 is built from 12 residues. Looked up from germline, CDR1 is LGHDT and CDR2 is YNNKEL (reference sequence). V lost 4 bases, J lost 6 bases, and 1 base stayed unmatched. CDR3 coding DNA: TGTGCCAGCAGCCTGGACAGGGCTGAAGCTTTCTTT. This codes for CASSLDRAEAFF.

The chain uses TRBV10-3 and TRBJ1-1; D might be TRBD1 (6 bases). The CDR3 is made up of 15 amino acids. In germline, CDR1 is ENHRY, CDR2 SYGVKD. V was trimmed by 6 bases and J by 3 bases, leaving 17 bases between them. CDR3: CAISPTTGIDTEAFF. CDR3 DNA: TGTGCCATCAGCCCTACAACAGGGATCGACACTGAAGCTTTCTTT.

The chain is built from TRBV2 and TRBJ1-2; 12 bases agree with TRBD1. This CDR3 comprises 20 residues. The trim removed 4 bases at V and 0 bases at J, leaving 15 bases unmatched. Germline V gene data show CDR1 as SNHLY and CDR2 as FYNNEI. The CDR3 region is CASSGNSGTGGRLANYGYTF. The CDR3 coding sequence is TGTGCCAGCAGTGGAAACTCCGGGACAGGGGGCCGATTAGCTAACTATGGCTACACCTTC. Full variable domain (remainder filled in from reference TRBV2 and TRBJ1-2): EPEVTQTPSHQVTQMGQEVILRCVPISNHLYFYWYRQILGQKVEFLVSFYNNEISEKSEIFDDQFSVERPDGSNFTLKIRSTKLEDSAMYFCASSGNSGTGGRLANYGYTFGSGTRLTVV.

The chain employs TRBV2 and TRBJ1-5, with 7 bases lining up with TRBD1. J lost 2 bases, V lost 8 bases, and 6 bases had no gene match. Germline assignment: CDR1 SNHLY and CDR2 FYNNEI. The CDR3 consists of 14 residues. As DNA, the CDR3 is TGTGCCAGCGGCACAGGGGTTGGCAATCAGCCCCAGCATTTT. Its translation: CASGTGVGNQPQHF.

The chain couples TRBV2 to TRBJ1-1; D possibly corresponds to TRBD1 (6 bases). The V end lost 4 bases, the J end lost 6 bases, and 12 bases lay between the germline ends. The CDR3 contains 13 residues. The V gene's germline CDR1 is SNHLY and CDR2 FYNNEI. CDR3 nucleotides: TGTGCCAGCAGTGTCGGGGGGCTGGCTGAAGCTTTCTTT. Its translation: CASSVGGLAEAFF. Filled out from reference TRBV2 and TRBJ1-1, the complete variable domain reads EPEVTQTPSHQVTQMGQEVILRCVPISNHLYFYWYRQILGQKVEFLVSFYNNEISEKSEIFDDQFSVERPDGSNFTLKIRSTKLEDSAMYFCASSVGGLAEAFFGQGTRLTVV.

The V and J genes are TRBV2 and TRBJ1-2; D uncertain. V lost 4 bases, J lost 3 bases, and 9 bases lay in between. The CDR3 is 13 residues long. The germline V gene encodes CDR1 SNHLY and CDR2 FYNNEI. In DNA form, the CDR3 reads TGTGCCAGCAGTGTTGAGCCTGACTATGGCTACACCTTC. Its translation: CASSVEPDYGYTF.

This clone appeared once. The rearrangement links TRBV5-5 to TRBJ2-3, with 10 bases fitting TRBD2. The germline V gene encodes CDR1 SGHKS and CDR2 YYEKEE (reference sequence). This CDR3 has 18 amino acids. V shed 1 base and J 3 bases; nucleotides not matched to a gene: 11. CDR3 sequence: CASSLIPTSGAGTDTQYF. The CDR3 region has the DNA TGTGCCAGCAGCTTGATCCCTACTAGCGGGGCCGGTACAGATACGCAGTATTTT.

The V and J genes are TRBV11-2 and TRBJ1-5, with 8 bases lining up with TRBD1. The CDR3 is 14 amino acids. Per germline, CDR1 SGHAT and CDR2 FQNNGV. Unmatched junction bases numbered 4, after V lost 6 bases and J lost 3 bases. CDR3 sequence: CASSLDRDNQPQHF. The CDR3 nucleotides read TGTGCCAGCAGTCTGGACAGGGACAATCAGCCCCAGCATTTT.

The chain couples TRBV5-1 to TRBJ2-2, with TRBD2 identical over 9 bases. The J segment lost 1 base and the V segment lost 4 bases, leaving 2 bases of the junction unmatched. Looked up from germline, CDR1 is SGHRS and CDR2 is YFSETQ. This CDR3 is 15 amino acids long. The CDR3 protein is CASSQTSGNTGELFF. CDR3 DNA sequence: TGCGCCAGCAGCCAGACTAGCGGGAACACCGGGGAGCTGTTTTTT.

V and J are TRBV3-1 (or the pseudogene TRBV3-2) and TRBJ2-7, with 7 bases that match TRBD2. After removal of 1 base from V and 11 bases from J, the junction contained 2 bases not matched to a gene. The CDR3 runs to 11 residues. Germline V gives CDR1 LGHDT, CDR2 YNNKEL (reference sequence). The CDR3 protein is CASSQGGGKYF. CDR3 nucleotides: TGTGCCAGCAGCCAAGGGGGGGGGAAGTACTTC.

In its sample, this clone was seen a few times. The chain combines TRBV4-2 with TRBJ2-5; 8 bases map to TRBD2. CDR3 length equals 17 residues. Germline V gene lookup returns CDR1 LGHNA and CDR2 YNFKEQ. The V and J ends lost 3 bases and 4 bases, in that order; junction bases with no gene match: 13. The CDR3 reads CASSHAPGLVSSETQYF. In DNA, the CDR3 is TGTGCCAGCAGCCACGCTCCGGGACTAGTCTCATCAGAGACCCAGTACTTC.

This chain links TRBV19 with TRBJ2-1; TRBD2 matches 13 bases. The germline CDR1 and CDR2 sequences are LNHDA and SQIVND (reference sequence). The CDR3 loop spans 17 amino acids. With 1 base clipped from V and 5 bases from J, the junction kept 5 bases outside the gene matches. Written as DNA, the CDR3 is TGTGCCAGTAGTATAGCCTACGGACTAGCGGGAGACAATGAGCAGTTCTTC. This gives the protein CASSIAYGLAGDNEQFF. The variable domain in full, completed from reference TRBV19 and TRBJ2-1, reads DGGITQSPKYLFRKEGQNVTLSCEQNLNHDAMYWYRQDPGQGLRLIYYSQIVNDFQKGDIAEGYSVSREKKESFPLTVTSAQKNPTAFYLCASSIAYGLAGDNEQFFGPGTRLTVL.

V is TRBV9 and J is TRBJ1-3; no clear D. The CDR3 runs to 15 residues. CDR1 is SGDLS and CDR2 is YYNGEE in the germline V gene. V was cut by 4 bases and J by 2 bases, with 13 bases left in between. In nucleotides, the CDR3 is TGTGCCAGCAGCCCTAGGGAGTTAGCTGGAAACACCATATATTTT. Its translation: CASSPRELAGNTIYF.

The rearrangement links TRBV5-1 to TRBJ1-1; 9 nucleotides match TRBD1. CDR3 size: 15 residues. Trimming removed 3 bases from V and 1 base from J; junction bases left unmatched: 4. Germline V lookup: CDR1 SGHRS, CDR2 YFSETQ. CDR3 loop: CASSWGTGKNTEAFF. The CDR3 DNA sequence: TGCGCCAGCAGCTGGGGGACAGGGAAGAACACTGAAGCTTTCTTT.

The chain combines TRBV5-1 with TRBJ2-5, with a tentative D call TRBD2 (6 bases). Germline CDR1 SGHRS, CDR2 YFSETQ. CDR3 length: 15 amino acids. V dropped 0 bases and J dropped 5 bases, with 14 bases sitting between them. CDR3 in amino acids: CASSLAGLATETQYF. CDR3 DNA: TGCGCCAGCAGCTTGGCCGGGCTAGCGACGGAGACCCAGTACTTC.

The chain is built from TRBV28 and TRBJ1-2, with 8 bases lining up with TRBD1. CDR3 length: 14 amino acids. Germline CDR1 reads MDHEN; CDR2 reads SYDVKM. V shed 3 bases, J shed 7 bases, and the junction held 7 bases outside the gene matches. CDR3 bases: TGTGCCAGCAGTTTGCAGGGGGCGCTGGGTGGCTACACCTTC. It codes for CASSLQGALGGYTF.

The V and J genes are TRBV3-1 (or the pseudogene TRBV3-2) and TRBJ2-2, with 15 bases that match TRBD2. The germline gives CDR1 LGHDT, CDR2 YNNKEL (reference sequence). This CDR3 has 19 amino acids. J gave up 0 bases and V 4 bases, and 6 bases lay outside the gene matches. The CDR3 nucleotides are TGTGCCAGCAGCCCACGGACTAGCGGGGGGGATACGAACACCGGGGAGCTGTTTTTT. Its translation: CASSPRTSGGDTNTGELFF.

Only a few counts were recorded for this clone. J is TRBJ2-1 and V is TRBV5-6; 15 nucleotides align to TRBD2. Trimming at V came to 4 bases and at J to 1 base, leaving 6 bases not matched to a gene. Germline lookup yields CDR1 SGHDT and CDR2 YYEEEE. This CDR3 spans 18 amino acids. CDR3: CASSPGTSGGWSYNEQFF. Written as DNA, the CDR3 is TGTGCCAGCAGCCCTGGGACTAGCGGGGGGTGGTCCTACAATGAGCAGTTCTTC. Full variable domain (outside the CDR3, taken from reference TRBV5-6 and TRBJ2-1): DAGVTQSPTHLIKTRGQQVTLRCSPKSGHDTVSWYQQALGQGPQFIFQYYEEEERQRGNFPDRFSGHQFPNYSSELNVNALLLGDSALYLCASSPGTSGGWSYNEQFFGPGTRLTVL.

The V call is TRBV6-1, the J call TRBJ2-6; D uncertain. With 6 bases removed from V and 2 bases from J, the gap between germline ends came to 5 bases. Germline V gene data show CDR1 as MNHNS and CDR2 as SASEGT. This CDR3 spans 13 amino acids. CDR3 region: CASSEAGANVLTF. In DNA, the CDR3 is TGTGCCAGCAGCGAGGCTGGGGCCAACGTCCTGACTTTC.

This clone was seen only once. This chain connects TRBV12-1 to TRBJ2-1; TRBD1 reflects the table's D call only, with no check against the DNA. TRBV12-1 represents a pseudogene. CDR3 length equals 12 residues. CDR3 coding DNA: TGTGCCAGCAGCTCAGGACAGAACGGGCAGTTCTTC. Its protein is CASSSGQNGQFF.

The chain uses TRBV20-1 and TRBJ1-2; maybe TRBD1 (5 bases). Germline V CDR1 and CDR2: DFQATT, SNEGSKA (reference sequence). CDR3 length: 11 residues. V gave up 6 bases and J gave up 5 bases, with 10 bases separating them. CDR3 bases: TGCAGTGCGGGGGGGTGGTATGGCTACACCTTC. Translating gives CSAGGWYGYTF.

The chain is built from TRBV19 and TRBJ2-1, with 8 bases matching TRBD1. The CDR3 runs 16 residues. V was clipped by 6 bases and J by 9 bases; unmatched bases: 16. Per the germline V gene, CDR1 is LNHDA and CDR2 is SQIVND (reference sequence). As DNA, the CDR3 is TGTGCCAGTAGCAATACCCCGGACAGGGTGGGCAGTGAGCAGTTCTTC. Protein: CASSNTPDRVGSEQFF.

The V and J genes are TRBV27 and TRBJ2-1; the match to TRBD2 covers 12 bases. The germline V gene has CDR1 MNHEY and CDR2 SMNVEV (reference sequence). V lost 5 bases to trimming and J lost 6 bases; unmatched junction nucleotides: 2. The length of the CDR3 is 14 residues. This CDR3 reads CASSLAGGLNEQFF. CDR3 DNA: TGTGCCAGCAGTCTAGCGGGAGGGCTCAATGAGCAGTTCTTC.

V is TRBV30 and J is TRBJ1-2; 8 bases line up with TRBD1. V was clipped by 6 bases and J by 2 bases; unmatched bases: 2. The CDR3 length is 12 residues. CDR1 and CDR2 from the germline V gene are GTSNPN and SVGIG (reference sequence). CDR3 coding DNA: TGTGCCTGCGGACAGGGCAACTATGGCTACACCTTC. Its translation: CACGQGNYGYTF.